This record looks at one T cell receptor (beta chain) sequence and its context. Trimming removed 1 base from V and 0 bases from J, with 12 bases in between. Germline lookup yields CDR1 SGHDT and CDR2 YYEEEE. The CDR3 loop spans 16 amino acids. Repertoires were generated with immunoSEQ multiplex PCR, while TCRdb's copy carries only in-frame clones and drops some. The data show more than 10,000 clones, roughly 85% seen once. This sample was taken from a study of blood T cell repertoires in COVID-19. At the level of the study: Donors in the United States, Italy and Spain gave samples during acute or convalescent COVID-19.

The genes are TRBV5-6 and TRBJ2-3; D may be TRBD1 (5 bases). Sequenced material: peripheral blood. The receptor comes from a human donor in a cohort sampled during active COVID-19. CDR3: CASSLYGRGSTDTQYF. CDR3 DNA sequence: TGTGCCAGCAGCTTGTATGGTAGGGGTAGCACAGATACGCAGTATTTT.